This T cell receptor (beta chain) was recovered during a study of patients and donors after allogeneic stem cell transplantation. Each CDR3 protein is one row after TCRdb ran MiXCR on the RT-PCR reads. The sample lists about a million distinct CDR3 sequences; roughly 18% were seen once. This CDR3 is built from 15 residues. Losses at the gene ends were 1 base for V and 2 bases for J; bases not matched to a gene: 3. Germline V gene sequence: CDR1 MNHNS, CDR2 SASEGT. The table lists this clonotype with a few counts. The TCR comes from a human donor who was either an allogeneic HSCT recipient or a stem cell or donor lymphocyte infusion donor (not recorded which). It is not recorded whose cells these are; they may come from a transplant donor. The chain combines TRBV6-1 with TRBJ2-7; TRBD1 agrees at 9 bases. Source material: blood, either unsorted or a sorted T cell fraction (not recorded which). The CDR3 sequence: CASSEGTGATYEQYF. In nucleotides, the CDR3 is TGTGCCAGCAGTGAAGGGACAGGGGCTACCTACGAGCAGTACTTC.